This T cell receptor beta chain derives from a study of T cells in Graves' hyperthyroidism and ophthalmopathy. This clonotype appeared many times. The germline gives CDR1 SQVTM, CDR2 ANQGSEA. There are 12 residues in the CDR3. Deletions cut 6 bases from V and 0 bases from J, with 8 bases between. Regions amplified from RNA transcripts were the TCR beta CDR3 regions. The TCR CDR3 first-round RT-PCR relied on the HTBI primer set. TCRdb re-derived calls from the multiplex PCR reads in MiXCR, one entry per CDR3 protein. The sample lists a few hundred thousand distinct CDR3 sequences, 13% to 15% occurring once.

The rearrangement links TRBV29-1 to TRBJ1-1; D gene uncertain. The clonotype comes from a woman aged 18 to 35 with Graves' hyperthyroidism. The material sequenced was blood. CDR3 residues: CSVPSMNTEAFF. CDR3 sequence (DNA): TGCAGCGTGCCTTCGATGAACACTGAAGCTTTCTTT.